This record concerns one T cell receptor beta chain sequence. The target antigen is unknown. Trimming stripped 0 bases from V and 7 bases from J, with 10 bases between. The CDR3 consists of 13 residues. Germline CDR1 LNHNV, CDR2 YYDKDF (reference sequence). This sample is drawn from a study of cytomegalovirus exposure and HLA in healthy donors. General study points: Analysis was carried out at a later point, and it linked a missense DCLRE1C variant to TCR beta V- and J-gene trimming. In a later analysis, most CMV-associated TCR beta chains appeared HLA-restricted.

In the PCR, 60 Vbeta and 13 Jbeta primers were used. The repertoire was sequenced with immunoSEQ multiplex PCR; TCRdb's copy has only in-frame clones and lacks some. The table lists some 120,000 clones, around 76% of them singletons. This clonotype was sampled from a woman aged 60-75 years in good health and CMV-seropositive. The chain recombines TRBV15 with TRBJ2-7, with D possibly matching TRBD2 (6 bases). Sequencing used PBMCs. The CDR3 sequence: CATSREGGFEQYF. CDR3 nucleotide sequence: TGTGCCACCAGCAGAGAGGGGGGATTTGAGCAGTACTTC. Together with reference TRBV15 and TRBJ2-7, the CDR3 gives the full variable domain: DAMVIQNPRYQVTQFGKPVTLSCSQTLNHNVMYWYQQKSSQAPKLLFHYYDKDFNNEADTPDNFQSRRPNTSFCFLDIRSPGLGDTAMYLCATSREGGFEQYFGPGTRLTVT.